The 29 T cell receptor beta chains below all came from one sample that was sequenced in a study of T cells in Graves' hyperthyroidism and ophthalmopathy. TCR beta CDR3 region amplification was performed from RNA transcripts. With the HTBI primer set, the TCR CDR3 went through a first round of RT-PCR. TCRdb independently ran MiXCR on the multiplex PCR reads; one entry per CDR3 protein. Of fewer than 350,000 distinct CDR3 sequences in the sample, 13% were seen once. What was sequenced was blood. These receptors originate from a woman in her twenties or thirties with Graves' hyperthyroidism that later progressed to Graves' ophthalmopathy.

This clonotype was seen a few times. V and J are TRBV5-4 and TRBJ1-1; TRBD1 matches at 8 bases. J was trimmed by 1 base and V by 4 bases; bases with no gene match: 9. The CDR3 is 16 amino acids. The germline V gene encodes CDR1 SGHNT and CDR2 YYREEE (reference sequence). In nucleotides, the CDR3 is TGTGCCAGCAGCAAGGACCTACAGGGGGGGAACACTGAAGCTTTCTTT. Amino acids: CASSKDLQGGNTEAFF. Full variable domain (outside the CDR3, taken from reference TRBV5-4 and TRBJ1-1): ETGVTQSPTHLIKTRGQQVTLRCSSQSGHNTVSWYQQALGQGPQFIFQYYREEENGRGNFPPRFSGLQFPNYSSELNVNALELDDSALYLCASSKDLQGGNTEAFFGQGTRLTVV.

This clonotype was counted ten times or more. The gene calls are TRBV20-1 and TRBJ2-5, with 7 bases identical to TRBD1. V was pared by 0 bases and J by 6 bases, with 13 bases of the junction left unmatched. Per the germline V gene, CDR1 is DFQATT and CDR2 is SNEGSKA (reference sequence). CDR3 length: 16 amino acids. This CDR3 is CSAREEGAVDLKTQYF. CDR3 coding DNA: TGCAGTGCTAGAGAAGAGGGGGCGGTAGATTTGAAGACCCAGTACTTC.

This clonotype was seen at least ten times. The chain uses TRBV12-3 or TRBV12-4 and TRBJ1-2, with unresolved D. The CDR3 extends over 13 amino acids. Trimming pared 0 bases from V and 7 bases from J, leaving 9 bases between. In nucleotides, the CDR3 is TGTGCCAGCAGTTTAGCCGAGTGGGGTGGCTACACCTTC. Protein product: CASSLAEWGGYTF.

This sequence joins TRBV24-1 and TRBJ2-3; D could derive from TRBD1 or TRBD2 (5 bases each). CDR3 length: 15 residues. Germline V lookup: CDR1 KGHDR, CDR2 SFDVKD. The V and J ends lost 9 bases and 4 bases respectively, with 19 bases between them. The CDR3 nucleotides read TGTGCCACCCGACAAGGAAGGGACGGCTCAGATACGCAGTATTTT. Residues: CATRQGRDGSDTQYF.

This rearrangement joins TRBV6-1 to TRBJ2-6; D is uncertain. CDR3 length equals 16 residues. The germline V and J ends were trimmed by 6 bases and 1 base, with 13 bases remaining between them. From germline, CDR1 is MNHNS and CDR2 SASEGT. CDR3 loop: CASSLELVSGANVLTF. DNA for the CDR3: TGTGCCAGCAGCCTTGAACTGGTTTCTGGGGCCAACGTCCTGACTTTC.

In its sample, this clonotype was seen a few times. The chain combines TRBV29-1 with TRBJ1-4; D perhaps matches TRBD1 (6 bases). Trimming pared 4 bases from V and 8 bases from J, leaving 14 bases between. The CDR3 has 13 amino acids. Germline loops: CDR1 SQVTM, CDR2 ANQGSEA. CDR3 region: CSVARQGNEKLFF. In DNA, the CDR3 is TGCAGCGTTGCGCGGCAGGGGAACGAAAAACTGTTTTTT. The full variable domain, completed using reference TRBV29-1 and TRBJ1-4, is SAVISQKPSRDICQRGTSLTIQCQVDSQVTMMFWYRQQPGQSLTLIATANQGSEATYESGFVIDKFPISRPNLTFSTLTVSNMSPEDSSIYLCSVARQGNEKLFFGSGTQLSVL.

This clonotype was picked up many times. The V gene is TRBV3-1, the J gene TRBJ2-6; D is ambiguous. CDR1 is LGHDT, CDR2 YNNKEL, per germline (reference sequence). The ends were cut back, 3 bases at V and 0 bases at J, with 6 bases in the middle. The CDR3 totals 15 residues. The CDR3 is CASSQGTSGANVLTF. CDR3 DNA: TGTGCCAGCAGCCAGGGAACCTCTGGGGCCAACGTCCTGACTTTC.

This clonotype was picked up a small number of times. The genes are TRBV19 and TRBJ2-6, with D possibly matching TRBD1 (5 bases). V shed 5 bases and J shed 0 bases, with 8 bases lying between them. CDR1 is LNHDA and CDR2 is SQIVND in the germline V gene (reference sequence). The CDR3 has 15 amino acids. The CDR3 DNA reads TGTGCCAGTAGTCACAGGTCCTCTGGGGCCAACGTCCTGACTTTC. Residues: CASSHRSSGANVLTF.

In DNA, the CDR3 is TGTGCCACCAGTCAGGGCGGGATCGAAACCCAGTACTTC. Protein sequence: CATSQGGIETQYF. V usage is TRBV15 and J usage is TRBJ2-5; D is possibly TRBD2 (6 bases). The V end lost 6 bases, the J end lost 8 bases, and 16 bases lay between the germline ends. The CDR3 runs to 13 residues. The V gene's germline CDR1 is LNHNV and CDR2 YYDKDF (reference sequence).

This clonotype was picked up one time. The V call is TRBV29-1, the J call TRBJ1-5; 10 bases are shared with TRBD1. This CDR3 region has 15 residues. In germline, CDR1 is SQVTM, CDR2 ANQGSEA. V lost 8 bases, J lost 4 bases, and 11 bases stayed unmatched. The CDR3 coding sequence is TGCAGCAGACTCGGACAGGGGGATGTTAATCAGCCCCAGCATTTT. This translates into CSRLGQGDVNQPQHF.

The genes are TRBV5-6 and TRBJ1-5; 8 bases are a match to TRBD1. The CDR3 covers 14 residues. Unmatched junction bases numbered 7, after V lost 5 bases and J lost 6 bases. Germline-derived CDR1 and CDR2 are SGHDT and YYEEEE. This CDR3 is CASSTGGDGQPQHF. CDR3 DNA sequence: TGTGCCAGCAGTACAGGGGGAGATGGTCAGCCCCAGCATTTT.

The table lists this clonotype with many counts. The chain employs TRBV7-2 and TRBJ1-5, with 7 nucleotides matching TRBD1. V lost 1 base and J lost 6; bases outside the gene matches: 9. This CDR3 region has 16 residues. Germline V gene data show CDR1 as SGHTA and CDR2 as FQGNSA. CDR3 loop: CASSLVGGGASQPQHF. The CDR3, as DNA: TGTGCCAGCAGCTTAGTAGGAGGGGGCGCCTCTCAGCCCCAGCATTTT. The full variable domain, with the rest looked up from reference TRBV7-2 and TRBJ1-5, is GAGVSQSPSNKVTEKGKDVELRCDPISGHTALYWYRQSLGQGLEFLIYFQGNSAPDKSGLPSDRFSAERTGGSVSTLTIQRTQQEDSAVYLCASSLVGGGASQPQHFGDGTRLSIL.

This clonotype was counted only a few times. The rearrangement uses TRBV28 and TRBJ2-7, with unresolved D. The ends were cut back, 0 bases at V and 1 base at J, with 4 bases in the middle. The CDR3 length is 13 residues. Germline V gene data show CDR1 as MDHEN and CDR2 as SYDVKM. Here the CDR3 reads CASSLWVSYEQYF. CDR3 sequence (DNA): TGTGCCAGCAGTTTATGGGTATCCTACGAGCAGTACTTC.

This clonotype has at least ten counts. V gene TRBV20-1 combines with J gene TRBJ2-3, with a possible D match to TRBD2 (5 bases). Trimming stripped 0 bases from V and 5 bases from J, with 15 bases between. Per germline, CDR1 DFQATT and CDR2 SNEGSKA (reference sequence). The CDR3 totals 15 residues. Written as DNA, the CDR3 is TGCAGTGCTAGAGATTCAGCTAGCCCCGAAGATACGCAGTATTTT. The encoded protein is CSARDSASPEDTQYF.

Ten or more counts support this clonotype. This sequence joins TRBV7-9 and TRBJ2-1; 9 bases are shared with TRBD2. The trim removed 3 bases at V and 6 bases at J, leaving 6 bases unmatched. CDR1 and CDR2 (germline): SEHNR, FQNEAQ (reference sequence). The CDR3 runs to 15 residues. The CDR3 sequence: CASSLSASGANEQFF. The CDR3 bases are TGTGCCAGCAGCTTGTCGGCTAGCGGGGCCAATGAGCAGTTCTTC.

The chain uses TRBV5-6 and TRBJ1-2, with no clear D. Deletions cut 0 bases from V and 9 bases from J, with 9 bases between. Germline assignment: CDR1 SGHDT and CDR2 YYEEEE. CDR3 length: 12 amino acids. CDR3 nucleotides: TGTGCCAGCAGCTTGGGGGGAGGAAGCTACACCTTC. This encodes CASSLGGGSYTF.

This clonotype was counted between two and nine times. This chain uses TRBV4-1 with TRBJ2-1; D gene unclear. CDR1 is MGHRA and CDR2 is YSYEKL in the germline V gene. Between the trimmed V and J ends, which lost 1 base and 4 bases, there was a span of 8 bases. The CDR3 spans 14 residues. In nucleotides, the CDR3 is TGCGCCAGCAGCCAAGGTCAAATTTACAATGAGCAGTTCTTC. It yields the protein CASSQGQIYNEQFF.

This clonotype was found many times. This chain uses TRBV10-3 with TRBJ2-1; TRBD1 matches 7 bases. J gave up 3 bases and V 11 bases, and 4 bases lay outside the gene matches. CDR3 length: 12 amino acids. Germline V gives CDR1 ENHRY, CDR2 SYGVKD. For the CDR3, the DNA is TGTGCCTCTGGACAGGACTACAATGAGCAGTTCTTC. Residues: CASGQDYNEQFF.

This clonotype showed up just a few times. This sequence joins TRBV5-6 and TRBJ2-7; D call uncertain. Germline V gene sequence: CDR1 SGHDT, CDR2 YYEEEE. The CDR3 totals 14 residues. Trimming took 1 base from V and 0 from J, leaving 8 bases between them. The CDR3 here is CASSLSLTSYEQYF. CDR3 coding DNA: TGTGCCAGCAGCTTGAGCCTAACCTCCTACGAGCAGTACTTC.

This clonotype was seen only a few times. The chain joins TRBV29-1 to TRBJ2-3; possibly TRBD2 for D (6 bases). The CDR3 consists of 16 residues. CDR1 is SQVTM, CDR2 ANQGSEA, per germline. With 0 bases removed from V and 0 bases from J, the gap between germline ends came to 13 bases. CDR3: CSVEEGYSGSTDTQYF. CDR3 nucleotide sequence: TGCAGCGTTGAAGAGGGTTATAGCGGAAGCACAGATACGCAGTATTTT.

This clonotype has at least ten counts. The chain employs TRBV28 and TRBJ2-5, with D perhaps being TRBD1 or TRBD2 (6 bases each). This CDR3 contains 12 residues. The germline V gene encodes CDR1 MDHEN and CDR2 SYDVKM. V gave up 2 bases and J gave up 8 bases, with 9 bases separating them. The CDR3 here is CASSLGGLTQYF. CDR3 sequence (DNA): TGTGCCAGCAGTTTAGGGGGGCTTACCCAGTACTTC.

This clonotype was observed at least ten times. J is TRBJ1-1 and V is TRBV4-2; 7 bases fit TRBD1. The germline CDR1 and CDR2 sequences are LGHNA and YNFKEQ. V shed 0 bases and J 7 bases; nucleotides not matched to a gene: 5. CDR3 length: 14 residues. The DNA for the CDR3 is TGTGCCAGCAGCCAAGAGATAGGGGACAGTGAAGCTTTCTTT. This encodes CASSQEIGDSEAFF.

This clonotype came up a few times. The chain has TRBV6-5 and TRBJ2-1, with no clear D. This CDR3 is built from 11 residues. Germline V gene sequence: CDR1 MNHEY, CDR2 SVGAGI. V lost 1 base and J 10 bases, leaving 5 bases between the germline ends. The DNA of the CDR3 is TGTGCCAGCAGTTACTACGGGGAGCAGTTCTTC. As protein: CASSYYGEQFF.

In this sample, this clonotype turned up a few times. A read error is possible here, since a much larger clone lies one base away. A read error is likely, as this CDR3 ends without the conserved phenylalanine or tryptophan. The chain uses TRBV6-1 and TRBJ1-3; no clear D. There are 14 residues in the CDR3. Trimming took 4 bases from V and 0 from J, leaving 7 bases between them. Looked up from germline, CDR1 is MNHNS and CDR2 is SASEGT. CDR3 DNA: TGTGCCAGCAGTGCGGGCAGCTCTGGAAACACCATATATTCT. Amino acids: CASSAGSSGNTIYS.

The J gene is TRBJ1-2, the V gene TRBV5-1, with 9 bases aligning to TRBD1. The V gene's germline CDR1 is SGHRS and CDR2 YFSETQ. The V gene end was trimmed by 4 bases and the J gene end by 5 bases; junction bases not matched to a gene: 9. The CDR3 is 15 residues long. CDR3 protein: CASSNRGGTGYGYTF. The CDR3 bases are TGCGCCAGCAGCAACAGGGGCGGGACAGGGTATGGCTACACCTTC.

The chain combines TRBV9 with TRBJ2-5; 8 nucleotides line up with TRBD2. This CDR3 comprises 17 residues. The ends lost 0 bases at V and 7 bases at J; junction bases unmatched: 14. Germline loops: CDR1 SGDLS, CDR2 YYNGEE. CDR3 amino acids: CASSVDWVAGPDGTQYF. The CDR3 DNA is TGTGCCAGCAGCGTAGACTGGGTAGCGGGACCCGATGGGACCCAGTACTTC.

The sample holds many counts of this clonotype. The rearrangement links TRBV9 to TRBJ1-1; weak D call: TRBD1 (5 bases). This CDR3 is 14 amino acids long. Per the germline V gene, CDR1 is SGDLS and CDR2 is YYNGEE. V was pared by 3 bases and J by 5 bases, with 14 bases between. The CDR3 here is CASSASGWGTEAFF. CDR3 nucleotide sequence: TGTGCCAGCAGCGCTTCAGGGTGGGGGACTGAAGCTTTCTTT.

There are a few counts of this clonotype. V is TRBV4-3 and J is TRBJ1-1; D is possibly TRBD1 (5 bases). The ends were cut back, 0 bases at V and 1 base at J, with 12 bases in the middle. Germline V CDR1 and CDR2: LGHNA, YSLEER. This CDR3 is built from 16 residues. The CDR3 spells CASSQELHRKNTEAFF. The CDR3 DNA reads as TGCGCCAGCAGCCAAGAGCTGCACAGGAAGAACACTGAAGCTTTCTTT.

The rearrangement joins TRBV12-3 or TRBV12-4 to TRBJ1-1; 8 positions agree with TRBD1. The CDR3 covers 15 residues. V was clipped by 5 bases and J by 5 bases; unmatched bases: 10. Here the CDR3 reads CASSPRTGTGTEAFF. The DNA for the CDR3 is TGTGCCAGCAGTCCCCGGACAGGGACGGGGACTGAAGCTTTCTTT.